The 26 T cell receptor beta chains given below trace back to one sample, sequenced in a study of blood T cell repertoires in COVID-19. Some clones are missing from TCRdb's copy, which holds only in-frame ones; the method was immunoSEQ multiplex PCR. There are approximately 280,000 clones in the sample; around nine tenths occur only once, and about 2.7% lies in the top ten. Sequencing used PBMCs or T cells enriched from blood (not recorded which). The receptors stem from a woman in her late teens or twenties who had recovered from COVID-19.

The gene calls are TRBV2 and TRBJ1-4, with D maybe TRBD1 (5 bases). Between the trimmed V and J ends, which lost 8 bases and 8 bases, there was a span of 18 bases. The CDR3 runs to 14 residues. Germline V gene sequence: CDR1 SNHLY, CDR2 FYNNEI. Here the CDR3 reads CASSTGGPGEKLFF. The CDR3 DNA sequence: TGTGCCAGCTCCACAGGTGGCCCCGGCGAAAAACTGTTTTTT.

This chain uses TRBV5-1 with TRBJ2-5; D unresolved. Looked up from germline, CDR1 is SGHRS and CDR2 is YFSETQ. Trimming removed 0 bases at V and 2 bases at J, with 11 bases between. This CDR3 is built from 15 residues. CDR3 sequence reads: CASSLAGSGQETQYF. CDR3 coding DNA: TGCGCCAGCAGCTTGGCTGGTTCGGGTCAAGAGACCCAGTACTTC.

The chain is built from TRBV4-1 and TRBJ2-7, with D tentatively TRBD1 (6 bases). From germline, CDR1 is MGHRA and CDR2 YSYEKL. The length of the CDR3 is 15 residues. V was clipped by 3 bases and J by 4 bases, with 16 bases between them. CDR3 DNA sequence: TGCGCCAGCAGCCACACCGGACAGCTTCCTTACGAGCAGTACTTC. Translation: CASSHTGQLPYEQYF.

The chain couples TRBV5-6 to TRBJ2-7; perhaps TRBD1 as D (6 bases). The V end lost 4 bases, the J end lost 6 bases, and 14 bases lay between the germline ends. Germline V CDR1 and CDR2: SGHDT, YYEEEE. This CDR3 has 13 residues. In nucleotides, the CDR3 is TGTGCCAGCAGCACCCGGGGCAGGGGCGAGCAGTACTTC. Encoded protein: CASSTRGRGEQYF. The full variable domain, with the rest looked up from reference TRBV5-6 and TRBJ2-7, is DAGVTQSPTHLIKTRGQQVTLRCSPKSGHDTVSWYQQALGQGPQFIFQYYEEEERQRGNFPDRFSGHQFPNYSSELNVNALLLGDSALYLCASSTRGRGEQYFGPGTRLTVT.

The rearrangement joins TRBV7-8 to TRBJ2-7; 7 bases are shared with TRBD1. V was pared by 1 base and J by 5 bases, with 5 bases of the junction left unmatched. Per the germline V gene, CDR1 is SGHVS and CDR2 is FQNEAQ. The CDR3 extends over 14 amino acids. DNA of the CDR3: TGTGCCAGCAGCTTAGATTGGGACAGCAACGAGCAGTACTTC. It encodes CASSLDWDSNEQYF.

The CDR3 region has the DNA TGTGCCAGCAGGAAGGAGGGGACTAACGCCTACCAAGAGACCCAGTACTTC. Its translation is CASRKEGTNAYQETQYF. J is TRBJ2-5 and V is TRBV4-2, with 7 bases identical to TRBD2. The CDR3 contains 17 residues. The germline CDR1 and CDR2 sequences are LGHNA and YNFKEQ. Trimming cost V 6 bases and J 0 bases; bases outside gene matches: 13.

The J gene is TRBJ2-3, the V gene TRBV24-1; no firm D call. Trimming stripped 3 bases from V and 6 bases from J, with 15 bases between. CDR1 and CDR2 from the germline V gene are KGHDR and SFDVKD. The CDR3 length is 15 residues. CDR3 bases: TGTGCCACCAGTGATCCCCGCGGAGAACCTGATACGCAGTATTTT. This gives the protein CATSDPRGEPDTQYF.

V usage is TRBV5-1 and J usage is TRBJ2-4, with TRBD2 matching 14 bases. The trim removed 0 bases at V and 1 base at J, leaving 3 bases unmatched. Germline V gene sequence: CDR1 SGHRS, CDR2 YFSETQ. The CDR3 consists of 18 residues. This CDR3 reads CASSLGGLAGEAKNIQYF. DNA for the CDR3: TGCGCCAGCAGCTTGGGGGGACTAGCGGGAGAGGCCAAAAACATTCAGTACTTC.

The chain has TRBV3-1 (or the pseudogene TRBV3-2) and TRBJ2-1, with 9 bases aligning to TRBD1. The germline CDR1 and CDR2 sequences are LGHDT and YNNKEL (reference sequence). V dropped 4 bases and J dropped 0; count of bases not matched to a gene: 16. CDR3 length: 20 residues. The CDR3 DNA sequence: TGTGCCAGCAGCCCCAGCCCGGGACAGGGTCCCCAGAGCTCCTACAATGAGCAGTTCTTC. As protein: CASSPSPGQGPQSSYNEQFF.

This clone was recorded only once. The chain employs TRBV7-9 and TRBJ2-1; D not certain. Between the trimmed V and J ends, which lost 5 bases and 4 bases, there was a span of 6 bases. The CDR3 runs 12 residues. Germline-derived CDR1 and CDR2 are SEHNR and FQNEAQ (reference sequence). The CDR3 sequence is CASSEDYNEQFF. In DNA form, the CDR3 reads TGTGCCAGCAGCGAGGATTACAATGAGCAGTTCTTC.

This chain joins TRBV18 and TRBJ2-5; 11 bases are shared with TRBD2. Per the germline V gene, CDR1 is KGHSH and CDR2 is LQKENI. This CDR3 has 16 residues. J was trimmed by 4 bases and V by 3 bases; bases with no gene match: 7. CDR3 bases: TGTGCCAGCTCACCTAGTAGCGGGAGGGCCTCAGAGACCCAGTACTTC. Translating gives CASSPSSGRASETQYF.

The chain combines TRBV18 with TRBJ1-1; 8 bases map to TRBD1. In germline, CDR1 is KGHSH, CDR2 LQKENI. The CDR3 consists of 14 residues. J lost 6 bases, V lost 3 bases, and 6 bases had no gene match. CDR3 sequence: CASSPLTGDPEAFF. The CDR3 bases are TGTGCCAGCTCACCCCTGACAGGGGACCCTGAAGCTTTCTTT.

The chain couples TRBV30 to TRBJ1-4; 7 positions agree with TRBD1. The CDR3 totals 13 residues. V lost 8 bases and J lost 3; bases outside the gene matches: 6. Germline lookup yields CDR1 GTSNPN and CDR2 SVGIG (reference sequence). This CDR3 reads CARQGSSNEKLFF. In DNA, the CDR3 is TGTGCCCGACAGGGATCATCTAATGAAAAACTGTTTTTT.

DNA for the CDR3: TGTGCCACCCGGGACATTCCGTTTGGCTACACCTTC. It specifies CATRDIPFGYTF. The chain uses TRBV19 and TRBJ1-2, with D maybe TRBD1 (6 bases). With 10 bases removed from V and 7 bases from J, the gap between germline ends came to 16 bases. Per germline, CDR1 LNHDA and CDR2 SQIVND (reference sequence). This CDR3 has 12 amino acids.

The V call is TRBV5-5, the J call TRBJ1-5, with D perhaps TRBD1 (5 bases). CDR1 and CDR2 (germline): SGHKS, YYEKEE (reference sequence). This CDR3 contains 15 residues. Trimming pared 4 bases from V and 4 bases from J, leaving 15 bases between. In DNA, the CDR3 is TGTGCCAGCAGCCCCTGGGAGGGGCCGAATCAGCCCCAGCATTTT. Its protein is CASSPWEGPNQPQHF.

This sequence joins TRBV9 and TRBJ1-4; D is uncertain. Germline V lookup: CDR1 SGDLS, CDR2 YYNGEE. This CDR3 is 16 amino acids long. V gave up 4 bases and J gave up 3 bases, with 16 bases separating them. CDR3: CASSQMAGGSNEKLFF. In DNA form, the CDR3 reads TGTGCCAGCAGCCAGATGGCGGGAGGATCTAATGAAAAACTGTTTTTT.

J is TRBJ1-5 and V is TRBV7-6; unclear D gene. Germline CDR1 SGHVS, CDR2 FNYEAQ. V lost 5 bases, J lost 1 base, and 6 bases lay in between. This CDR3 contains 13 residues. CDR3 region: CASSPGSNQPQHF. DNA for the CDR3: TGTGCCAGCAGCCCGGGAAGCAATCAGCCCCAGCATTTT.

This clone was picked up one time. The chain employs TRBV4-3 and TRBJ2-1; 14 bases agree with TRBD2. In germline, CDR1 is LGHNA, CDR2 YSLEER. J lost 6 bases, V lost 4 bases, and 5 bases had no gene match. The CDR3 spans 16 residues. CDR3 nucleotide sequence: TGCGCCAGCAGCCGAGGGACTAGCGGGGGATCCAATGAGCAGTTCTTC. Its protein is CASSRGTSGGSNEQFF.

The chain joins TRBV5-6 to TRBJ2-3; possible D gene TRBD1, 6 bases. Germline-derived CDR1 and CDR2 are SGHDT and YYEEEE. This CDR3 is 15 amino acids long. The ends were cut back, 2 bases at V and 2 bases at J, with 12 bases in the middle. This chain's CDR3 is CASSFRGRITDTQYF. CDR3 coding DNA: TGTGCCAGCAGCTTCAGGGGACGGATCACAGATACGCAGTATTTT.

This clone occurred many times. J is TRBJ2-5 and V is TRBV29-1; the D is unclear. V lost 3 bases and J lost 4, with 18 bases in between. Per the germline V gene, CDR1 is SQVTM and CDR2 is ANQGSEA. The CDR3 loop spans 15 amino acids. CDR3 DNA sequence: TGCAGCGTTGACTTGCACTCCCGGCCAGGAGAGACCCAGTACTTC. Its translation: CSVDLHSRPGETQYF.

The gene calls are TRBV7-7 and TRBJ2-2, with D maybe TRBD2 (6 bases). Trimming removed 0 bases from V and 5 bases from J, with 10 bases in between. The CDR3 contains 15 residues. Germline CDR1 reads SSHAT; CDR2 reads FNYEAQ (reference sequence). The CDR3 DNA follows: TGTGCCAGCAGCTTAGCTACGGGGGATACCGGGGAGCTGTTTTTT. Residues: CASSLATGDTGELFF.

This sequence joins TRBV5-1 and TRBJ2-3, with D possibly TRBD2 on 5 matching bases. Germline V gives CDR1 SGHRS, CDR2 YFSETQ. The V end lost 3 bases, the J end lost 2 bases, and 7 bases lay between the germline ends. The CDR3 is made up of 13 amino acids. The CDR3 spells CASSSGSTDTQYF. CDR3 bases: TGCGCCAGCAGCTCGGGGTCCACAGATACGCAGTATTTT.

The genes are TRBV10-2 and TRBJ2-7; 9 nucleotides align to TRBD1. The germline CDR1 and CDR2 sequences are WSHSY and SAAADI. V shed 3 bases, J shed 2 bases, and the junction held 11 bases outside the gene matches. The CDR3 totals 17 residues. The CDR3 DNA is TGCGCCAGCAGTGAAGTCGTGTGGGGACAGGGCGCCTACGAGCAGTACTTC. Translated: CASSEVVWGQGAYEQYF.

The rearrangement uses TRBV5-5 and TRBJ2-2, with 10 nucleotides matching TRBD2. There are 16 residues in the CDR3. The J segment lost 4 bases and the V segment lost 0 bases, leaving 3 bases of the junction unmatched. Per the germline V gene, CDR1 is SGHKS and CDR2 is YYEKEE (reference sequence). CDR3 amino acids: CASSLAVAGGTGELFF. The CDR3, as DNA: TGTGCCAGCAGCTTGGCAGTAGCGGGAGGCACCGGGGAGCTGTTTTTT. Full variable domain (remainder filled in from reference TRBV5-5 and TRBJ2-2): DAGVTQSPTHLIKTRGQQVTLRCSPISGHKSVSWYQQVLGQGPQFIFQYYEKEERGRGNFPDRFSARQFPNYSSELNVNALLLGDSALYLCASSLAVAGGTGELFFGEGSRLTVL.

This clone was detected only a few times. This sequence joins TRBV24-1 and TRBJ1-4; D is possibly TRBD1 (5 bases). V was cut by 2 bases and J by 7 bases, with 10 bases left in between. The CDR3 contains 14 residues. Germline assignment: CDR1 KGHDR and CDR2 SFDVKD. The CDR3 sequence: CATSDSGRSEKLFF. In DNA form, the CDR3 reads TGTGCCACCAGTGATTCAGGGAGGAGTGAAAAACTGTTTTTT.

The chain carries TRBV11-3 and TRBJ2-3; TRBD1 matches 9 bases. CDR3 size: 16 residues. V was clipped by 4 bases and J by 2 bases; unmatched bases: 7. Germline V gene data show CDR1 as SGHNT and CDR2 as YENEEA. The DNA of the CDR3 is TGTGCCAGCAGCTCTCCGGGACAGGGAACCACAGATACGCAGTATTTT. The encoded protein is CASSSPGQGTTDTQYF.